This T cell receptor (beta chain) is from a study of blood T cells in healthy people across ages. Study outcomes and limitations: Expanded clonotype shifts may have been confounded, as the donors had an unknown CMV status. Naive CD4+ cells and diversity were both higher in long-lived donors than in aged donors.

V was cut by 0 bases and J by 3 bases, with 10 bases left in between. CDR3 length: 15 amino acids. The germline V gene encodes CDR1 SGHRS and CDR2 YFSETQ. A word on this clonotype: The antigen is not known.

PCR was performed a second time for roughly 7 to 11 cycles using a sample-barcoded 5' primer and a J-beta primer mix. A template-switch adaptor that had 12 random nucleotides put a tag on each cDNA molecule. Via MiXCR, TCRdb re-called the 5' RACE reads, giving one row per CDR3 protein. Of around 1,600,000 distinct CDR3 sequences detected, 40% to 45% appear once; the ten largest clones hold less than 5%. This chain joins TRBV5-1 and TRBJ1-5; D is ambiguous. Sequenced sample: blood. The clonotype comes from a woman aged 18-29 years in good health. CDR3: CASSLAVVDNQPQHF. Written as DNA, the CDR3 is TGCGCCAGCAGCTTGGCCGTGGTGGACAATCAGCCCCAGCATTTT.